A single sample is the source of the 23 T cell receptor beta chains below, sequenced in a study of T cell responses to AZD1222 COVID-19 vaccine. Only in-frame clones appear in the TCRdb table, and some are missing; sequencing was by immunoSEQ multiplex PCR. The sample holds roughly 180,000 clones, 85% to 95% seen once. The sample was peripheral blood, taken on day 0 of AZD1222 vaccination. These receptors originate from an adult in good health.

The chain uses TRBV6-5 and TRBJ1-1, with D maybe TRBD1 (6 bases). V gave up 1 base and J gave up 5 bases, with 11 bases separating them. The CDR3 runs to 14 residues. CDR1 is MNHEY and CDR2 is SVGAGI in the germline V gene. The CDR3 DNA is TGTGCCAGCAGTTACTGGCAGGGGACGACTGAAGCTTTCTTT. It encodes CASSYWQGTTEAFF.

The chain couples TRBV30 to TRBJ2-4; 11 bases are shared with TRBD2. The V gene end was trimmed by 0 bases and the J gene end by 13 bases; junction bases not matched to a gene: 2. In germline, CDR1 is GTSNPN, CDR2 SVGIG (reference sequence). CDR3 length: 12 residues. The CDR3 loop is CAWSVLAGAQYF. The DNA for the CDR3 is TGTGCCTGGAGTGTACTAGCGGGAGCCCAGTACTTC.

The rearrangement links TRBV18 to TRBJ1-6; 8 positions agree with TRBD1. The V gene end was trimmed by 3 bases and the J gene end by 7 bases; junction bases not matched to a gene: 11. The length of the CDR3 is 17 residues. CDR1 is KGHSH, CDR2 LQKENI, per germline. This CDR3 is CASSPLGQGARNSPLHF. The CDR3 DNA follows: TGTGCCAGCTCACCCCTGGGGCAGGGGGCAAGGAATTCACCCCTCCACTTT. The whole variable domain, filled in from reference TRBV18 and TRBJ1-6, reads NAGVMQNPRHLVRRRGQEARLRCSPMKGHSHVYWYRQLPEEGLKFMVYLQKENIIDESGMPKERFSAEFPKEGPSILRIQQVVRGDSAAYFCASSPLGQGARNSPLHFGNGTRLTVT.

The rearrangement joins TRBV4-2 to TRBJ1-2; D is uncertain. Per the germline V gene, CDR1 is LGHNA and CDR2 is YNFKEQ. The CDR3 is made up of 15 amino acids. The V and J ends lost 1 base and 5 bases respectively, with 14 bases between them. This CDR3 reads CASSQGAGVGYGYTF. CDR3 DNA sequence: TGTGCCAGCAGCCAAGGGGCCGGGGTTGGGTATGGCTACACCTTC.

The V and J genes are TRBV3-1 (or the pseudogene TRBV3-2) and TRBJ1-5; 8 bases align to TRBD1. V was clipped by 1 base and J by 0 bases; unmatched bases: 5. CDR1 is LGHDT and CDR2 is YNNKEL in the germline V gene (reference sequence). This CDR3 is built from 17 residues. CDR3 protein: CASSQGTGSYSNQPQHF. CDR3 nucleotides: TGTGCCAGCAGCCAAGGGACAGGGAGTTATAGCAATCAGCCCCAGCATTTT.

The chain uses TRBV4-3 and TRBJ1-4, with D possibly being TRBD1 (5 bases). The V gene lost 0 bases and the J gene lost 7 bases, with 24 bases spanning the gap. Germline loops: CDR1 LGHNA, CDR2 YSLEER. The CDR3 is made up of 19 amino acids. CDR3 sequence reads: CASSQESGTGGGSGEKLFF. DNA for the CDR3: TGCGCCAGCAGCCAAGAAAGCGGCACCGGGGGGGGGTCCGGTGAAAAACTGTTTTTT.

This chain links TRBV19 with TRBJ2-1; 10 bases are a match to TRBD2. Losses at the gene ends were 6 bases for V and 4 bases for J; bases not matched to a gene: 6. Germline values: CDR1 LNHDA, CDR2 SQIVND (reference sequence). This CDR3 contains 15 residues. The CDR3 DNA follows: TGTGCCAGTAGCTCAAGCGGGAGGGTATACAATGAGCAGTTCTTC. It translates to CASSSSGRVYNEQFF.

V and J are TRBV3-1 (or the pseudogene TRBV3-2) and TRBJ1-2; D gene uncertain. This CDR3 spans 13 amino acids. Germline CDR1 LGHDT, CDR2 YNNKEL (reference sequence). The ends were cut back, 0 bases at V and 4 bases at J, with 6 bases in the middle. The DNA of the CDR3 is TGTGCCAGCAGCCAAGAAGAACTCTATGGCTACACCTTC. Protein: CASSQEELYGYTF.

CDR3 loop: CSVGGQGDLAKNIQYF. The CDR3 nucleotides are TGCAGCGTTGGGGGACAGGGGGATCTAGCCAAAAACATTCAGTACTTC. The chain carries TRBV29-1 and TRBJ2-4, with 11 positions matching TRBD1. With V trimmed by 4 bases and J by 0 bases, 5 bases remained unmatched. Per the germline V gene, CDR1 is SQVTM and CDR2 is ANQGSEA. The CDR3 runs to 16 residues.

The V and J genes are TRBV28 and TRBJ2-2; TRBD1 matches 10 bases. Trimming cost V 6 bases and J 6 bases; bases outside gene matches: 10. In germline, CDR1 is MDHEN, CDR2 SYDVKM. CDR3 length equals 16 residues. The CDR3 DNA reads as TGTGCCAGCAGCGGGACGGACAGGGGGTTTGCCGGGGAGCTGTTTTTT. Amino acid sequence: CASSGTDRGFAGELFF.

This clone was seen once. The gene calls are TRBV7-2 and TRBJ2-2; D is tentatively TRBD1 or TRBD2 (5 bases each). The V gene lost 7 bases and the J gene lost 4 bases, with 13 bases spanning the gap. The germline V gene encodes CDR1 SGHTA and CDR2 FQGNSA. This CDR3 has 14 residues. The CDR3: CASKHGTSTGELFF. CDR3 nucleotides: TGTGCCAGCAAACACGGGACCAGCACCGGGGAGCTGTTTTTT.

This chain uses TRBV9 with TRBJ2-2, with TRBD1 matching 10 bases. Losses at the gene ends were 3 bases for V and 2 bases for J; bases not matched to a gene: 13. CDR1 is SGDLS and CDR2 is YYNGEE in the germline V gene. This CDR3 is 19 amino acids long. The CDR3 coding sequence is TGTGCCAGCAGCGCCGGACAGGGGGGTTTCCACCTTAACACCGGGGAGCTGTTTTTT. It specifies CASSAGQGGFHLNTGELFF. Full variable domain (outside the CDR3, taken from reference TRBV9 and TRBJ2-2): DSGVTQTPKHLITATGQRVTLRCSPRSGDLSVYWYQQSLDQGLQFLIQYYNGEERAKGNILERFSAQQFPDLHSELNLSSLELGDSALYFCASSAGQGGFHLNTGELFFGEGSRLTVL.

Here the CDR3 reads CASSHRTGKLFF. The CDR3 DNA is TGTGCCAGCAGCCATCGGACAGGAAAACTGTTTTTT. The gene calls are TRBV14 and TRBJ1-4, with TRBD1 identical over 7 bases. Germline V gives CDR1 SGHDN, CDR2 FVKESK. The CDR3 totals 12 residues. Trimming took 3 bases from V and 10 from J; bases not matched to a gene: 2.

The chain joins TRBV25-1 to TRBJ2-7, with 10 positions matching TRBD2. Germline values: CDR1 MGHDK, CDR2 SYGVNS. V shed 9 bases, J shed 6 bases, and the junction held 17 bases outside the gene matches. There are 16 residues in the CDR3. The DNA of the CDR3 is TGTGCCAGATACTGGTTAGCGGGGGGAAAACAGTCCGAGCAGTACTTC. It is translated as CARYWLAGGKQSEQYF.

The chain carries TRBV18 and TRBJ2-2; D is unresolved. Trimming shortened V by 6 bases and J by 5 bases, and 10 bases separated the two germline ends. CDR1 is KGHSH and CDR2 is LQKENI in the germline V gene. The CDR3 loop spans 13 amino acids. The CDR3 reads CASSPGWTGELFF. The CDR3 DNA follows: TGTGCCAGCTCCCCTGGGTGGACCGGGGAGCTGTTTTTT.

The chain employs TRBV7-9 and TRBJ2-1; TRBD2 agrees at 12 bases. The germline gives CDR1 SEHNR, CDR2 FQNEAQ (reference sequence). This CDR3 spans 15 amino acids. With 4 bases clipped from V and 8 bases from J, the junction kept 6 bases outside the gene matches. The CDR3 DNA reads TGTGCCAGCAGCTCGACTAGCGGGAGTTTGGATGAGCAGTTCTTC. Its protein is CASSSTSGSLDEQFF.

The V and J genes are TRBV14 and TRBJ2-7, with 10 positions matching TRBD2. J lost 3 bases, V lost 2 bases, and 7 bases had no gene match. CDR3 length: 16 amino acids. From germline, CDR1 is SGHDN and CDR2 FVKESK. CDR3 sequence (DNA): TGTGCCAGCAGCCAAAGTAGGCTAGCGGGAGTCTACGAGCAGTACTTC. Translated: CASSQSRLAGVYEQYF.

This clone turned up a few times. The rearrangement joins TRBV30 to TRBJ1-5; D not certain. Per the germline V gene, CDR1 is GTSNPN and CDR2 is SVGIG (reference sequence). The V end lost 1 base, the J end lost 7 bases, and 17 bases lay between the germline ends. This CDR3 comprises 15 residues. CDR3 residues: CAWSGLGWTSQPQHF. The CDR3 nucleotides are TGTGCCTGGAGTGGTCTTGGATGGACGTCACAGCCCCAGCATTTT.

The chain carries TRBV29-1 and TRBJ1-1, with D possibly TRBD1 on 6 matching bases. The CDR3 loop spans 14 amino acids. V was clipped by 2 bases and J by 0 bases, with 10 bases between them. CDR1 and CDR2 from the germline V gene are SQVTM and ANQGSEA. CDR3 sequence (DNA): TGCAGCGTTGAAAGGGACACCTTGAACACTGAAGCTTTCTTT. As protein: CSVERDTLNTEAFF.

This rearrangement joins TRBV5-4 to TRBJ2-5; D is perhaps TRBD2 (6 bases). Per the germline V gene, CDR1 is SGHNT and CDR2 is YYREEE (reference sequence). The CDR3 totals 14 residues. V lost 4 bases and J lost 7, with 17 bases in between. CDR3 residues: CASSRETEGSTQYF. The DNA for the CDR3 is TGTGCCAGCAGCCGGGAGACGGAGGGGTCGACCCAGTACTTC. The full variable domain, rest sourced from reference TRBV5-4 and TRBJ2-5, is ETGVTQSPTHLIKTRGQQVTLRCSSQSGHNTVSWYQQALGQGPQFIFQYYREEENGRGNFPPRFSGLQFPNYSSELNVNALELDDSALYLCASSRETEGSTQYFGPGTRLLVL.

V and J are TRBV14 and TRBJ2-1; the match to TRBD2 covers 10 bases. V shed 4 bases and J 9 bases; nucleotides not matched to a gene: 6. CDR3 length: 14 residues. CDR1 SGHDN and CDR2 FVKESK come from the germline V gene. Here the CDR3 DNA reads TGTGCCAGCAGCCCGAGCGGGAGGGCCGGTGAGCAGTTCTTC. Translating gives CASSPSGRAGEQFF.

The chain links TRBV6-5 to TRBJ1-1; 7 bases fit TRBD1. Germline CDR1 MNHEY, CDR2 SVGAGI. V shed 4 bases, J shed 4 bases, and the junction held 6 bases outside the gene matches. The CDR3 is 14 residues long. CDR3 in DNA: TGTGCCAGCAGTTTACAGGGGTTGGGCACTGAAGCTTTCTTT. This codes for CASSLQGLGTEAFF.

The chain couples TRBV7-8 to TRBJ2-7; 9 bases match TRBD1. The CDR3 is 16 residues long. Germline values: CDR1 SGHVS, CDR2 FQNEAQ. With 5 bases clipped from V and 3 bases from J, the junction kept 11 bases outside the gene matches. This CDR3 is CASSLRTGARGYEQYF. In DNA form, the CDR3 reads TGTGCCAGCAGCCTCCGGACAGGGGCCCGCGGCTACGAGCAGTACTTC.